This T cell receptor (beta chain) was sequenced for a study of prognosis after radiotherapy for stage I lung cancer. Across the whole study: Stage I non-small cell lung cancer cases were enrolled from April 2018 through early 2019.

Many counts were recorded for this clonotype. As yet, its antigen is unknown. Study findings and constraints: Tumor specificity of the expanded TCR clones was not determined.

Blood was drawn (six milliliters of peripheral blood) at each of two time points. With two-round multiplex PCR, TCR beta CDR3 sequences were amplified from genomic DNA. Specific primers for each TRBV and TRBJ gene were what first-round PCR used. TCRdb reanalysed the multiplex PCR reads using MiXCR and keeps one entry per CDR3 protein. The table shows under 75,000 distinct CDR3 sequences, with around 27% occurring only once. This receptor was obtained from a donor over 45 with non-small cell lung cancer. This specimen was PBMCs, taken before or after stereotactic body radiation therapy (not recorded which).

CDR3 protein: CASSQYTDTQYF. The CDR3 DNA reads TGTGCCAGCAGTCAATACACAGATACGCAGTATTTT. The chain carries TRBV7-2 and TRBJ2-3; D remains ambiguous. With 6 bases removed from V and 2 bases from J, the gap between germline ends came to 6 bases. The CDR3 length is 12 residues. The germline V gene encodes CDR1 SGHTA and CDR2 FQGNSA.